This T cell receptor beta chain was profiled in a study of breast tumors, draining lymph nodes, adjacent tissues. Findings of the study overall: Tumors had less TCR diversity than lymph nodes, more than nontumor tissue. Tumor T cell lymph node origin was a supported hypothesis, not proven. Most tumor T cells seemingly derive from lymph node, then expand in tumor.

The lymph nodes were axillary draining lymph nodes from breast cancer patients. MiXCR, run by TCRdb on the multiplex PCR reads, gives a single entry per CDR3 protein. The top ten hold approximately 5.3% of the sample, which has roughly 110,000 distinct CDR3 sequences, about 29% seen once. On this clonotype: Its target is not known.

The V and J ends lost 11 bases and 5 bases, in that order; junction bases with no gene match: 5. This CDR3 is 14 amino acids long. Germline CDR1 and CDR2: MGHDK and SYGVNS. This receptor was identified in a female donor with breast cancer. Some clones in this sample may be carry-over from other donors' samples. V usage is TRBV25-1 and J usage is TRBJ2-1; 14 positions agree with TRBD2. Sequencing used axillary lymph node tissue. The CDR3 DNA sequence: TGTGCCTCGGGACTAGCGGGAGTCAACAATGAGCAGTTCTTC. Its protein product is CASGLAGVNNEQFF.